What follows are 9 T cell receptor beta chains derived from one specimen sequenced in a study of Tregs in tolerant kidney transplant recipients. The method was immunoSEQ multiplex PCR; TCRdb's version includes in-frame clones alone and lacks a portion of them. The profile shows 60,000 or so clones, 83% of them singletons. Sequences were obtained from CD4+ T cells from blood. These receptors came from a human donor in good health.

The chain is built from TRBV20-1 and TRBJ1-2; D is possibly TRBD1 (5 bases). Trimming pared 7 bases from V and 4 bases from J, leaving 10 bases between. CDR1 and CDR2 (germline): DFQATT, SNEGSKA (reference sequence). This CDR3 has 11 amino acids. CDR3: CSVFGGYGYTF. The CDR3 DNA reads TGCAGTGTGTTCGGGGGCTATGGCTACACCTTC.

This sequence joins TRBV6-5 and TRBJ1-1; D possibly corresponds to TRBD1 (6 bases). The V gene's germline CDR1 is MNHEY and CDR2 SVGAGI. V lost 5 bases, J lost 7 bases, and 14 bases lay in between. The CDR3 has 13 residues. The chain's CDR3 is CASSRGGAGEAFF. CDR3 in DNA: TGTGCCAGCAGTCGGGGGGGGGCTGGTGAAGCTTTCTTT.

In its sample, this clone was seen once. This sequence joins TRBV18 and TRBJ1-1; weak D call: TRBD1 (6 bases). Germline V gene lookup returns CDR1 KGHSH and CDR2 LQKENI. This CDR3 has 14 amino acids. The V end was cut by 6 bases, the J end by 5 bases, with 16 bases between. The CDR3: CASSPGQSQTEAFF. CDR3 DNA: TGTGCCAGCTCTCCCGGACAGAGTCAAACTGAAGCTTTCTTT.

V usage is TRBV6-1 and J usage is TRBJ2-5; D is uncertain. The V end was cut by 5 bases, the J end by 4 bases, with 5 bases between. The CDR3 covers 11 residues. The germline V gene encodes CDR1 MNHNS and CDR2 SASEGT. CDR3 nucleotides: TGTGCCAGCAGTTACGGAGAGACCCAGTACTTC. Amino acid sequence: CASSYGETQYF.

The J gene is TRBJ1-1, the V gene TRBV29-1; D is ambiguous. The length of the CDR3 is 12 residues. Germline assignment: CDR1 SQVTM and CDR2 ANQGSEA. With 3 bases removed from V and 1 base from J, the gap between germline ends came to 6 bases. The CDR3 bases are TGCAGCGTTGAGTCAGGGAACACTGAAGCTTTCTTT. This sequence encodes CSVESGNTEAFF.

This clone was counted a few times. The CDR3 DNA reads as TGTGCCAGCAGTTTTTCTGGGGTAGGGGGGCGTGAAAAACTGTTTTTT. It translates to CASSFSGVGGREKLFF. The chain combines TRBV27 with TRBJ1-4; the D gene is possibly TRBD1 (6 bases). This CDR3 region has 16 residues. The germline V and J ends were trimmed by 3 bases and 7 bases, with 18 bases remaining between them. The V gene's germline CDR1 is MNHEY and CDR2 SMNVEV (reference sequence).

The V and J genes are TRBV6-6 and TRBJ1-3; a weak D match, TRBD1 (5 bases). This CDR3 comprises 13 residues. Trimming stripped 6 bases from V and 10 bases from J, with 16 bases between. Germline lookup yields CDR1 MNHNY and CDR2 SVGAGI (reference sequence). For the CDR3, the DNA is TGTGCCAGCAGAGACAGCGGCAGTCCTACCATATATTTT. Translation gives CASRDSGSPTIYF.

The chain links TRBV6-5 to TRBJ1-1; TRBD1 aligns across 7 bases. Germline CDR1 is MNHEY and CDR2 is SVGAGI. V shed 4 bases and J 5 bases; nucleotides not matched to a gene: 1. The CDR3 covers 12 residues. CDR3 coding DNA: TGTGCCAGCAGTTCACAGGGGACTGAAGCTTTCTTT. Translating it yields CASSSQGTEAFF.

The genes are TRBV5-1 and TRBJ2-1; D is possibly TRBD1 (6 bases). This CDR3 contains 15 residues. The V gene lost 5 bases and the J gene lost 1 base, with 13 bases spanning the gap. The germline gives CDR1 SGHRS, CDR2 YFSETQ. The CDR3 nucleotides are TGCGCCAGCAGAGAACAGGGAATGTCCTACAATGAGCAGTTCTTC. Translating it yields CASREQGMSYNEQFF.